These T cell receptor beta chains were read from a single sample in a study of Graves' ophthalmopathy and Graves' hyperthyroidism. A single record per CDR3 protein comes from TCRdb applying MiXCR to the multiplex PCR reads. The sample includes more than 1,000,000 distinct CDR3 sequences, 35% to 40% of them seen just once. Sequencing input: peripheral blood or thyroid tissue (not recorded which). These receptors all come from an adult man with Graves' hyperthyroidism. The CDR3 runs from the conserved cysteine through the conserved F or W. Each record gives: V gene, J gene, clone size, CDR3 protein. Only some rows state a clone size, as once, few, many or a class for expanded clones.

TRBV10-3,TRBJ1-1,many,CAIRDEVGKTAEAFF
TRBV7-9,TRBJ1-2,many,CASSPQSGHANYGYTF
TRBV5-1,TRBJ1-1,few,CASSFRSEGVNTEAFF
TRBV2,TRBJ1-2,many,CASIGGVGYTF
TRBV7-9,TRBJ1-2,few,CASSLGQGAQDYGYTF
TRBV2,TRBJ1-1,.,CATSARQGAEAFF
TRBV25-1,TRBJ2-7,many,CASSESRSYEQYF
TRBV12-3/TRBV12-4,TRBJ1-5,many,CASTVSTGHQPQHF
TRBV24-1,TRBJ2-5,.,CATSELRLAGGQETQYF
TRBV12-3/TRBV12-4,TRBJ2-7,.,CASGPGVSYEQYF
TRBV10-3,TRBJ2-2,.,CASTTGQGANTGELFF
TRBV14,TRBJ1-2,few,CASSQDARFGYTF
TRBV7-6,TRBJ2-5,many,CASSLDRQETQYF
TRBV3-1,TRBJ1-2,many,CASSQDVDGYTF
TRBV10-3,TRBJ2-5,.,CAISGGLAGDLARETQYF
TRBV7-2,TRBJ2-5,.,CASSPQGQSAETQYF
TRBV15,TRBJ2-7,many,CATSRGLLRTQYEQYF
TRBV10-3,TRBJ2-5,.,CAINDGSSTAGTQETQYF
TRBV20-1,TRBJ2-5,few,CSASPGLTEEETQYF
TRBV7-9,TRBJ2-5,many,CASSFEGSVMSQETQYF
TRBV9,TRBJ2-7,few,CASSVGALSYEQYF
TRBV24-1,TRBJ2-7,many,CATARDSTYEQYF
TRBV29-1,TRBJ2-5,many,CSVEGLAGIGETQYF
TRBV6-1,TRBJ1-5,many,CASSQRDRVGNQPQHF
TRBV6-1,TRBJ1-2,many,CASSEAFFSINYGYTF
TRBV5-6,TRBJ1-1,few,CASSPTTGANTEAFF
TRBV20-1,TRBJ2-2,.,CSAWEVVNTGELFF
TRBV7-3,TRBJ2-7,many,CASSEVGGHGYEQYF
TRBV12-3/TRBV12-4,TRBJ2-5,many,CASSTDQGEEETQYF
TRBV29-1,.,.,CSVGTSGSYNEQFF
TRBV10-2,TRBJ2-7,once,CASSESSRPYEQYF
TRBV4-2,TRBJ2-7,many,CASSQAGTLSTYEQYF
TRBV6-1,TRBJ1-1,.,CASNGGYYEAFF
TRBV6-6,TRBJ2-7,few,CASSYSGSPLEQYF
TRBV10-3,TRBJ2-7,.,CAIRKGQGSYEQYF
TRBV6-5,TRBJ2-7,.,CASSFGQGVIYEQYF